Shown below are 19 T cell receptor beta chains from a single sample sequenced in a study of OX40 agonist ivuxolimab in advanced cancers. Assay used: immunoSEQ multiplex PCR; TCRdb lists only in-frame clones, some missing. The table includes tens of thousands of clones, about 73% detected once. The specimen comprised CD4+ or CD8+ T cells sorted from blood, sampled in a trial of the OX40 agonist ivuxolimab. These receptors originate from an adult with an advanced solid tumor such as melanoma, head and neck, liver or kidney cancer.

The chain employs TRBV7-2 and TRBJ2-7; D gene unclear. There are 14 residues in the CDR3. The ends were cut back, 5 bases at V and 2 bases at J, with 13 bases in the middle. Germline CDR1 and CDR2: SGHTA and FQGNSA. The CDR3 coding sequence is TGTGCCAGCAGCCCCCGGGCAGCAGCCTACGAGCAGTACTTC. As protein: CASSPRAAAYEQYF.

The rearrangement links TRBV6-5 to TRBJ1-6; D not resolved. Trimming shortened V by 4 bases and J by 6 bases, and 10 bases separated the two germline ends. CDR1 MNHEY and CDR2 SVGAGI come from the germline V gene. The CDR3 totals 14 residues. CDR3 in DNA: TGTGCCAGCAGTTTCGGAACTTTTAATTCACCCCTCCACTTT. Its translation is CASSFGTFNSPLHF.

V is TRBV11-2 and J is TRBJ1-6; 7 bases are shared with TRBD1. CDR1 and CDR2 from the germline V gene are SGHAT and FQNNGV. The CDR3 is 14 amino acids. After removal of 5 bases from V and 4 bases from J, the junction contained 2 bases not matched to a gene. CDR3 DNA: TGTGCCAGCAGCACGGGACAGTATAATTCACCCCTCCACTTT. Protein sequence: CASSTGQYNSPLHF.

The V gene is TRBV19, the J gene TRBJ2-5; D is perhaps TRBD2 (6 bases). V was cut by 4 bases and J by 1 base, with 13 bases left in between. The CDR3 is 15 amino acids. CDR1 and CDR2 (germline): LNHDA, SQIVND (reference sequence). CDR3 nucleotides: TGTGCCAGTAGTACGCGGGACTCCATCCAAGAGACCCAGTACTTC. Its protein product is CASSTRDSIQETQYF.

The chain couples TRBV6-1 to TRBJ2-4; 11 bases fit TRBD2. V lost 2 bases, J lost 6 bases, and 18 bases stayed unmatched. The CDR3 totals 20 residues. Germline V gene sequence: CDR1 MNHNS, CDR2 SASEGT. In DNA form, the CDR3 reads TGTGCCAGCAGTGAATTCAGCGGGGCTAGCGGGGGGCCTCCAAGAAACATTCAGTACTTC. Encoded protein: CASSEFSGASGGPPRNIQYF.

The chain joins TRBV10-1 to TRBJ1-2; D is ambiguous. Germline CDR1 reads WNHNN; CDR2 reads SYGVQD (reference sequence). Trimming removed 5 bases from V and 0 bases from J, with 7 bases in between. This CDR3 is 13 amino acids long. CDR3 sequence reads: CASSPNANYGYTF. The CDR3 region has the DNA TGCGCCAGCAGTCCGAATGCTAACTATGGCTACACCTTC.

This clone was seen a single time. The rearrangement links TRBV28 to TRBJ2-1; D perhaps matches TRBD2 (6 bases). Between the trimmed V and J ends, which lost 6 bases and 12 bases, there was a span of 21 bases. The CDR3 runs to 14 residues. Germline-derived CDR1 and CDR2 are MDHEN and SYDVKM. CDR3 residues: CASSPQVGGSVQFF. CDR3 nucleotides: TGTGCCAGCAGCCCACAGGTGGGAGGTTCCGTGCAGTTCTTC.

The chain recombines TRBV19 with TRBJ1-2; D is uncertain. CDR1 LNHDA and CDR2 SQIVND come from the germline V gene (reference sequence). V dropped 0 bases and J dropped 5 bases, with 16 bases sitting between them. This CDR3 spans 16 amino acids. This CDR3 reads CASSIESVPRTYGYTF. The DNA of the CDR3 is TGTGCCAGTAGTATAGAATCAGTTCCCCGGACTTATGGCTACACCTTC.

The rearrangement uses TRBV6-1 and TRBJ2-7; 7 nucleotides agree with TRBD1. V shed 3 bases and J 2 bases; nucleotides not matched to a gene: 7. From germline, CDR1 is MNHNS and CDR2 SASEGT. The CDR3 has 15 residues. Written as DNA, the CDR3 is TGTGCCAGCAGTGACGTACTTGGACAGGCCTACGAGCAGTACTTC. This sequence encodes CASSDVLGQAYEQYF.

The rearrangement joins TRBV4-3 to TRBJ2-7; 8 bases line up with TRBD1. J was trimmed by 6 bases and V by 0 bases; bases with no gene match: 10. From germline, CDR1 is LGHNA and CDR2 YSLEER. The CDR3 is 16 residues long. The CDR3 loop reads CASSQEAAGGAGEQYF. CDR3 bases: TGCGCCAGCAGCCAAGAAGCGGCAGGGGGCGCGGGCGAGCAGTACTTC.

The chain joins TRBV30 to TRBJ2-7; D unresolved. V lost 5 bases and J lost 7, with 15 bases in between. The CDR3 totals 12 residues. Germline lookup yields CDR1 GTSNPN and CDR2 SVGIG (reference sequence). CDR3: CAWEAGAREQYF. The DNA of the CDR3 is TGTGCCTGGGAGGCAGGAGCCAGGGAGCAGTACTTC.

The rearrangement joins TRBV4-1 to TRBJ2-7; no clear D gene. From germline, CDR1 is MGHRA and CDR2 YSYEKL. There are 13 residues in the CDR3. V lost 6 bases to trimming and J lost 2 bases, with 11 bases between them. DNA for the CDR3: TGCGCCAGCAGGGGTAGCTCGACCTACGAGCAGTACTTC. It yields the protein CASRGSSTYEQYF.

The chain links TRBV5-1 to TRBJ1-1, with a possible D match to TRBD1 (6 bases). V dropped 4 bases and J dropped 1 base, with 17 bases sitting between them. This CDR3 has 16 amino acids. The germline gives CDR1 SGHRS, CDR2 YFSETQ. DNA for the CDR3: TGCGCCAGCAGCCTACCGACAGGCCCGGGGAACACTGAAGCTTTCTTT. Its translation is CASSLPTGPGNTEAFF.

The rearrangement joins TRBV9 to TRBJ1-4; 9 bases are shared with TRBD1. The germline gives CDR1 SGDLS, CDR2 YYNGEE. CDR3 size: 14 residues. With 3 bases clipped from V and 8 bases from J, the junction kept 5 bases outside the gene matches. The CDR3: CASSAWGQGEKLFF. The CDR3 nucleotides are TGTGCCAGCAGCGCCTGGGGACAGGGAGAAAAACTGTTTTTT.

V gene TRBV18 combines with J gene TRBJ2-6; 8 nucleotides agree with TRBD1. CDR1 is KGHSH and CDR2 is LQKENI in the germline V gene. This CDR3 is built from 16 residues. The V segment lost 5 bases and the J segment 4 bases; nucleotides outside the gene matches: 7. The CDR3 nucleotides are TGTGCCAGCTCAGCCCAGACAGGGGCCGGGGCCAACGTCCTGACTTTC. As protein: CASSAQTGAGANVLTF.

The chain recombines TRBV5-1 with TRBJ1-2; D is uncertain. The V end lost 2 bases, the J end lost 8 bases, and 16 bases lay between the germline ends. The germline V gene encodes CDR1 SGHRS and CDR2 YFSETQ. The CDR3 contains 14 residues. The CDR3 coding sequence is TGCGCCAGCAGCTTAGATCCTAATTCCAACGGCTACACCTTC. Amino acid sequence: CASSLDPNSNGYTF. Filled out from reference TRBV5-1 and TRBJ1-2, the complete variable domain reads KAGVTQTPRYLIKTRGQQVTLSCSPISGHRSVSWYQQTPGQGLQFLFEYFSETQRNKGNFPGRFSGRQFSNSRSEMNVSTLELGDSALYLCASSLDPNSNGYTFGSGTRLTVV.

The DNA for the CDR3 is TGTGCCAGCAGCTTAGAGAGGGGGTCCTACGAGCAGTACTTC. This encodes CASSLERGSYEQYF. The genes are TRBV11-2 and TRBJ2-7, with TRBD1 as a possible D gene (6 bases). The V end was cut by 0 bases, the J end by 1 base, with 7 bases between. CDR3 length: 14 amino acids. From germline, CDR1 is SGHAT and CDR2 FQNNGV.

This clone came up a few times. This sequence joins TRBV7-9 and TRBJ2-2; perhaps TRBD2 as D (5 bases). Germline CDR1 and CDR2: SEHNR and FQNEAQ (reference sequence). The length of the CDR3 is 15 residues. V gave up 8 bases and J gave up 4 bases, with 17 bases separating them. The CDR3 region is CASRFGEYSTGELFF. CDR3 bases: TGTGCCAGCCGTTTCGGGGAGTACAGCACCGGGGAGCTGTTTTTT.

The chain recombines TRBV30 with TRBJ1-2; weak D call: TRBD1 (5 bases). Trimming pared 4 bases from V and 4 bases from J, leaving 10 bases between. The CDR3 length is 12 residues. Germline-derived CDR1 and CDR2 are GTSNPN and SVGIG (reference sequence). CDR3: CAWIGGIYGYTF. For the CDR3, the DNA is TGTGCCTGGATTGGGGGGATCTATGGCTACACCTTC. Drawing the rest from reference TRBV30 and TRBJ1-2, the complete variable domain is SQTIHQWPATLVQPVGSPLSLECTVEGTSNPNLYWYRQAAGRGLQLLFYSVGIGQISSEVPQNLSASRPQDRQFILSSKKLLLSDSGFYLCAWIGGIYGYTFGSGTRLTVV.